This TCR beta chain was profiled in a study of cytomegalovirus exposure and HLA in healthy donors (dated by TCRdb to 2017 to 2019). About the study as a whole: An earlier analysis of several hundred of the donors reported roughly 270 Gb of sequence data and some 120 million unique TCR beta sequences from roughly 180 million T cells. The study aimed to test whether cataloging public T cell receptors could reveal signatures of past pathogen exposure. Class I and class II HLA loci were covered by the typing at four-digit resolution. Rather than drawing on any new phenotypic data, the later analysis identified candidate immune exposures from TCR beta sequences and the way those sequences occurred across donors. Of the 300 to 500 genotyped donors, less than 85% were placed in the genetic ancestry cluster associated with self-reported Caucasian donors. Among around 400 genotyped donors of the cohort, an average of roughly 240,000 unique TCR beta nucleotide sequences were sequenced per donor, 15% to 20% of them non-productive. All discovery cohort repertoires had been generated on a single sequencing platform. A later analysis re-analyzed previously published TCR beta repertoires from roughly 630 donors and added high-resolution HLA genotyping to study TCR occurrence patterns. Donor age, sex, ethnicity and CMV serostatus were collected together with the repertoire data. The study profiled the T cell repertoires of approximately 700 subjects by immunosequencing and related them to cytomegalovirus serostatus. The number of donors typed differed by locus, with roughly 629-640 for A, B, C, DRB1 and DQB1, around 500 for DQA1, over 600 for DPA1, and some 470 for DPB1. An earlier analysis of a few hundred of the donors applied high-throughput TCR beta sequencing to assess whether each TCR beta V gene segment acted as functional or pseudogenic. The study combined high-throughput TCR immunosequencing, statistical association of individual TCRs with disease status, and machine learning to predict cytomegalovirus infection status. Genome-wide SNP genotypes for about 55% of the roughly 670 donors were used in a later genetic analysis, which treated that subset as a discovery cohort. Besides the first cohort of 550 to 750 subjects, a separate validation cohort made up of 95 to 150 different subjects was used. An early release covering around 630 HLA-typed donors comprised roughly 300 gigabases of sequencing data and 85 million to 100 million unique TCR sequences. Because of strong linkage in the cohort, roughly five DR-DQ haplotypes were treated as single units for association and clustering.

The cohort was made up of 666 healthy bone marrow donors. Cohort members were all nominally healthy when sampled, although unrecorded immune exposures were likely present. The donor tested CMV seropositive and was one of the 289 seropositive cohort members. Each donor provided a peripheral blood sample, and peripheral blood mononuclear cells were used for TCR beta sequencing. The Qiagen DNeasy Blood Extraction Kit was used to extract genomic DNA from the blood cell samples. Here is what the overall study found, with its caveats: Because HLA typing was missing for some donors at each locus, association tests included only the typed subset. Some IMGT-functional V segments, including TRBV6-2 and TRBV6-3, could not be told apart with the 87-base-pair reads, so those segments were excluded. Presence/absence analyses assumed roughly uniform sequencing depth across donors, an assumption that may not hold. According to the authors, the approach could potentially be generalized to other disease states and immunological phenotypes. Correlated functional status among segregating V segments might reflect linkage disequilibrium, but an unknown experimental factor could not be ruled out. According to a later genetic analysis, donors in an Asian-associated ancestry cluster had fewer N-insertions in productive TCRs than the approximately 700-donor mean. Because counts were too low, seventeen rarely observed V segments, including chromosome 9 orphons, were excluded from the earlier analysis of 587 of the donors. Most TCR sequences were observed very rarely across donors, whereas some public TCRs were present in many individuals. A few of the identified cytomegalovirus-associated TCR beta chains were confirmed in vitro to be specific for cytomegalovirus antigens. Most CMV-associated TCR beta chains appeared to be HLA-restricted in a later analysis, and the HLA associations seemed to be driven largely by CMV exposure. Several of the top co-occurrence clusters appeared to be linked to parvovirus B19, influenza, CMV and Epstein-Barr virus, according to a later analysis. V-gene and J-gene trimming of TCR beta chains was associated with a missense DCLRE1C variant in a later genetic analysis, and the association was replicated in an independent cohort. A cluster of highly shared sequence variants was judged likely to represent a technical artifact of the sequencing pipeline. The only immune exposure information available for the cohort was CMV serostatus. Cytomegalovirus status was reported to be diagnosed by the classifier with high specificity and sensitivity in both the original and validation cohorts. This cohort had only TCR beta chains sequenced, and the lack of alpha or paired-chain data limited which features could be detected. When HLA alleles, especially DR and DQ, strongly co-occurred, attributing TCR associations to individual alleles was difficult. A further reported finding was that TCR beta sequences accurately predicted the HLA-A and HLA-B alleles for most subjects in the first cohort. Specific HLA alleles were associated with 16,951 TCR beta sequences at a false discovery rate of 0.05 in a later analysis. A later analysis found that TCR association rates varied across HLA loci, with DRB1 alleles showing the most associated TCRs and HLA-C alleles the fewest. In an earlier analysis of 587 of the donors, most TCR beta V segments were observed in productive rearrangements about 87% or about 30% of the time, broadly matching IMGT annotations. In a later analysis, HLA-associated TCR beta chains showed more clonal expansion and lower generation probabilities than non-associated chains that were equally common. In the study, some 160 TCR beta chains were listed as associated with cytomegalovirus.

From the cysteine up to the phenylalanine, the CDR3 has a length of 15 residues. The retained sequence is limited to the CDR3, 45 bases, with the frame set at the first base. After removal of 4 bases from V and 9 bases from J, the junction retains 13 bases not matched to a gene. The germline V gene provides CDR1 SQVTM and CDR2 ANQGSEA. Notes on this clone: What this receptor recognizes is not known. No clone much larger than this one lies a single base away; base qualities are absent.

Receptor amplification or capture employed the immunoSEQ multiplex PCR assay. For the multiplex PCR, a mixture combining 60 forward primers for TCR Vbeta segments and 13 reverse primers for TCR Jbeta segments was used. The CDR3 region of rearranged TCR beta genes was amplified from genomic DNA by a multiplex PCR assay. The Illumina HiSeq System was used to sequence the amplified TCR beta libraries as 87-base-pair reads. Processing in the source paper ran as follows. In a later analysis, 80 million or so unique TCR beta chains were counted across the roughly 610 repertoires, and around 10 million of these chains were shared by at least two donors. To remove PCR and sequencing errors, raw reads were error-corrected and collapsed into unique sequences using a nearest-neighbor algorithm that merged closely related sequences. V, D and J gene segments were assigned by aligning CDR3 sequences to IMGT reference sequences. For a sequence to be retained, at least a six-nucleotide match to both a V gene segment and a J gene segment was required. A rearrangement was called productive if the CDR3 had no stop codons and remained in frame with V and J, and every other rearrangement was called non-productive. CDR3 was defined according to IMGT convention as the region running from the second conserved V-encoded cysteine to the conserved J-encoded phenylalanine. Sequences without an unambiguous match to a single V gene segment were excluded from the earlier analysis of 587 of the donors. In an earlier analysis of approximately 550 of the donors, V segments were called functional above 56.7% productive rearrangements and were called segregating when the between-donor standard deviation exceeded 5%. To diagnose cytomegalovirus status from the catalog of TCR beta chain sequences, a statistical classification framework was built. In a later analysis, TCR nucleotide sequences were compared against IMGT/GENE-DB human TR gene sequences so that V and J genes could be assigned. In a later analysis, CDR3 sequences and most-parsimonious VDJ recombination scenarios were assigned using the TCRdist pipeline. In a later analysis, each TCR beta chain was defined by its CDR3 amino acid sequence together with its V-gene family, and reads without a unique V-gene family were excluded. In a later analysis, 550 to 650 highly shared, low-generation-probability nucleotide sequences were removed to address suspected cross-contamination and a sequencing artifact. For each public chain, a later analysis derived a clonal expansion index from normalized ranks of inferred template counts within each repertoire. In a later analysis, generation probabilities were computed using a VDJ recombination model fitted to out-of-frame rearrangements, and the results were checked against IGoR. A later analysis scored TCR-TCR, TCR-HLA and TCR-CMV co-occurrence with hypergeometric tests, applying a repertoire-size bias correction to TCR pairs. In a later analysis, false discovery rates were estimated by permuting HLA or CMV assignments 20 times. In a later analysis, co-occurring TCRs were grouped using DBSCAN, with TCRdist sequence similarity added in when clustering inside HLA-allele-positive subsets. Co-occurrence clustering excluded repertoires with fewer than 30,000 or more than 120,000 public chains, plus five with anomalous nucleotide sharing. Here the immuneACCESS table is served through TCRdb, limited to in-frame sequences with V and J called. Missing clones are a known gap in these copies; in checked studies unresolved V genes cover under half, and the rest lacks a known reason. Clone size and V and J calls were adopted from that table, with D and trimming inferred from the DNA. The sample yields approximately 150,000 clones; over 70% were counted once. More than 9.5% of the sample belongs to the ten largest clones.

Sequenced: PBMCs. Here the chain combines TRBV29-1 and TRBJ2-1, with TRBD1 identical over 9 junction bases. This TCR came from a man aged 18-30 years in good health and CMV-seropositive. The bases are TGCAGCGTTGGAGGTGGACAGGGGCCCTCGGGTGAGCAGTTCTTC. Translation gives CSVGGGQGPSGEQFF.